This record covers a single TCR beta chain. What it binds is unknown. The data were obtained in a study of cytomegalovirus exposure and HLA in healthy donors. As for the study in general: Out of several hundred genotyped donors, about 84% belonged to the Caucasian-associated ancestry cluster.

CDR3 length equals 15 residues. Trimming took 4 bases from V and 0 from J, leaving 10 bases between them. Per germline, CDR1 SGHRS and CDR2 YFSETQ. Study-wide points: A few of the chains that were CMV-associated were confirmed in vitro to be specific for CMV antigens. The authors later found most CMV-associated TCR beta chains appeared HLA-restricted.

The primer mix had 60 Vbeta and 13 Jbeta primers. Sequencing used immunoSEQ multiplex PCR; TCRdb keeps in-frame clones, though not all of them. The sample shows fewer than 100,000 clones, approximately 75% of them seen only once. Sequenced sample: PBMCs. This clonotype was obtained from a woman in her thirties or forties in good health and CMV-seronegative. The chain is built from TRBV5-1 and TRBJ2-2; D gene ambiguous. As DNA, the CDR3 is TGCGCCAGCAGCCACGGAGTCCCGAACACCGGGGAGCTGTTTTTT. This gives the protein CASSHGVPNTGELFF.